This T cell receptor beta chain was retrieved from a study of cytotoxic CD8 clonotypes in ibrutinib-treated CLL. Across the whole study: Patients attained 25 or so partial and 2 complete responses; at median approximately 64 months, about 14 remained remitted while about twelve progressed. Study-level findings and limits: Collection times varied between progressing and sustained-remission patients. There were few public clonotypes, and on treatment they contracted or stayed stable.

Using immunoSEQ multiplex PCR, the repertoire was profiled, and TCRdb retains in-frame clones only, with some absent. Found here are just over 200,000 clones, nearly 80% of them singletons; the top ten hold about an eighth. The germline CDR1 and CDR2 sequences are MGHRA and YSYEKL. The CDR3 extends over 14 amino acids. V shed 1 base and J 5 bases; nucleotides not matched to a gene: 4. Comment on this clone: Its antigen is unidentified.

The chain is built from TRBV4-1 and TRBJ2-7; TRBD1 matches at 8 bases. Sequencing was performed on PBMCs, taken after 12 months of ibrutinib treatment. This clonotype was sampled from a human donor with chronic lymphocytic leukemia. This CDR3 is CASSQGQGADEQYF. Here the CDR3 DNA reads TGCGCCAGCAGCCAAGGCCAGGGGGCCGACGAGCAGTACTTC.